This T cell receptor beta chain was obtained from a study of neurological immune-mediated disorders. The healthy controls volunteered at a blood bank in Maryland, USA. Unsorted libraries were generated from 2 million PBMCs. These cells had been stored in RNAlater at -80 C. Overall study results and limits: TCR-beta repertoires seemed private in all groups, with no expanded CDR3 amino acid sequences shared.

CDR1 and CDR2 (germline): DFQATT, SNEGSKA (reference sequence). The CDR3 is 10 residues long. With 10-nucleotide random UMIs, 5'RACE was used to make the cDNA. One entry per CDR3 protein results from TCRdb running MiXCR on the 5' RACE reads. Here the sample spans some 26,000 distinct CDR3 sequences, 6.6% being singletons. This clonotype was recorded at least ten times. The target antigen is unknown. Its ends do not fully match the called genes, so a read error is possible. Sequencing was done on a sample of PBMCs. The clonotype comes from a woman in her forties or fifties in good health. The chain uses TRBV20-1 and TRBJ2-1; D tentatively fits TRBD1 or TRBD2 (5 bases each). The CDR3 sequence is CSAVPGRSIF. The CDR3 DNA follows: TGCAGTGCCGTACCGGGACGGTCGATCTTC.